This TCR beta chain was sequenced during a study of CD8 T cells in Susac syndrome. Stable or active relapsing-remitting multiple sclerosis, untreated and meeting revised McDonald criteria, defined the controls. The germline V gene encodes CDR1 MNHEY and CDR2 SMNVEV (reference sequence). The CDR3 length is 14 residues. Between the trimmed V and J ends, which lost 3 bases and 4 bases, there was a span of 13 bases. Reverse transcription of 0.5 to 1 ug RNA was carried out with random hexamers. The authors amplified TCR beta CDR3 across 54 Vbeta and 13 Jbeta using immunoSEQ multiplex PCR. TCRdb re-called the immunoSEQ multiplex PCR reads through MiXCR, storing one row per CDR3 protein. The sample lists 130,000 or so distinct CDR3 sequences; roughly 80% were seen once.

Sequencing used CD8+ T cells from PBMCs. V is TRBV27 and J is TRBJ2-7; TRBD2 is a possible D gene (6 bases). The TCR originated in a human donor with multiple sclerosis. The CDR3 spells CASSFSGTSYEQYF. The CDR3 bases are TGTGCCAGCAGTTTCTCCGGGACTTCTTACGAGCAGTACTTC.